The clone carrying this T cell receptor beta chain was detected only a few times. CDR1 and CDR2 from the germline V gene are SGHTA and FQGNSA. V was pared by 2 bases and J by 12 bases, with 12 bases of the junction left unmatched. CDR3 length: 15 residues. The sample originates from a study of blood T cell repertoires in COVID-19. The data were produced by immunoSEQ multiplex PCR, yet TCRdb's version contains in-frame clones alone and is incomplete. This sample has some 150,000 clones, with over 65% found just once. The sample taken for sequencing was peripheral blood. This chain uses TRBV7-2 with TRBJ2-2; 7 nucleotides match TRBD2. The clonotype was recovered from an elderly woman with active or convalescent COVID-19. The CDR3: CASSLRGGPSGKLFF. Here the CDR3 DNA reads TGTGCCAGCAGCTTACGGGGAGGGCCGTCTGGCAAGCTGTTTTTT.